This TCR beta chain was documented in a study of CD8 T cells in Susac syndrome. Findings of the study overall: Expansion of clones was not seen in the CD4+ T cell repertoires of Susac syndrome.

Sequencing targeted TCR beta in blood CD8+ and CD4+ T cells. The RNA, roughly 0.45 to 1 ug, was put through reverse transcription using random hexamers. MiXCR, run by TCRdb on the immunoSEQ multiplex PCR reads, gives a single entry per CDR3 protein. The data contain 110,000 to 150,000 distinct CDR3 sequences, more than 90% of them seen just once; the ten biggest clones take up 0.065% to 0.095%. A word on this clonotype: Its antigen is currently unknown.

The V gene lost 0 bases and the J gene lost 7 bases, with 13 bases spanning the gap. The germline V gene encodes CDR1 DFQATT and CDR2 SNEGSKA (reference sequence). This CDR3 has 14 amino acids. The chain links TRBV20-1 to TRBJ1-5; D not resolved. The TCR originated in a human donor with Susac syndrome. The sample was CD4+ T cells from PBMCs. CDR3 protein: CSARDWQQGQPQHF. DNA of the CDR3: TGCAGTGCTAGAGATTGGCAGCAAGGGCAGCCCCAGCATTTT.